This T cell receptor beta chain was sequenced for a study of blood T cell repertoires in COVID-19 (dated by TCRdb to about 2020). Looking at the study overall: The collaborator samples originated in the United States, Italy and Spain and spanned the acute and convalescent phases of COVID-19. The dataset comprised deeply sampled blood TCRbeta repertoires from subjects exposed to, actively infected with, or recovered from COVID-19. The material from the prospective study consisted of cDNA or gDNA derived from T cells, B-cell-depleted T cells, or PBMCs. Where available, HLA class I and class II types were taken from metadata supplied by the sample provider and were not determined by assay-based typing. A freely available public database, intended as a resource for researchers studying the immune response to SARS-CoV-2, is where the repertoires were released. The samples were drawn from the first 160 participants of the ongoing ImmuneRACE study and from 1,254 subjects provided by 6 global collaborators. Sample metadata almost always included a de-identified subject ID, COVID-19 status, age in years and sex. Findings and caveats that apply to the study as a whole: The quantity of clinical and demographic metadata differed by source and by participant and was supplied without curation.

Concerning this clone: The clone's antigen remains unknown. Base qualities are missing; no much larger clone stands one base away.

The immunoSEQ Assay, a bias-controlled multiplex PCR, was used to amplify TCRbeta CDR3 regions from genomic DNA. As for the authors' bioinformatics: The number of nucleated cells in each sample was estimated from the amplification of reference gene primers within the assay. To quantify the absolute abundance of each unique TCRbeta CDR3 rearrangement, sequence reads were collapsed and filtered. For each sample, productive Simpson clonality was calculated by taking the square root of Simpson's diversity index across productive rearrangements. TCRdb provides this immuneACCESS table in a form limited to in-frame rearrangements. Some clones are lacking; in checked studies, under half of them reflect an unresolved V gene, and why the rest are absent is not known. The DNA gave D and trimming, while V, J and clone size come from that table. The sample has 45,000 to 55,000 clones on record, roughly 88% of them singletons. The ten most abundant clones make up around 24% of the sample.

Each collaborating institution followed its own protocols to collect whole blood in K2EDTA tubes. For TCRbeta analysis, collaborators shipped samples as frozen whole blood, isolated PBMCs, or DNA extracted from either of those sample types. The sample comprised peripheral blood. This TCR was sampled from a woman older than 75 with acute or convalescent COVID-19.

The encoded CDR3 is CASSEGTSGRSEQFF. The nucleotides are TGCGCCAGCAGTGAAGGGACTAGCGGGCGGTCAGAGCAGTTCTTC. The chain uses TRBV10-1 and TRBJ2-1; a stretch of 12 junction bases matches TRBD2. The CDR3 starts with the cysteine, ends with the phenylalanine, and has 15 residues. Only CDR3 DNA remains: 45 bases, in frame from the first base. V is cut back by 3 bases and J by 10 bases, with 7 bases in the junction unmatched. Sequences WNHNN (CDR1) and SYGVQD (CDR2) are obtained from the germline V gene (reference sequence).